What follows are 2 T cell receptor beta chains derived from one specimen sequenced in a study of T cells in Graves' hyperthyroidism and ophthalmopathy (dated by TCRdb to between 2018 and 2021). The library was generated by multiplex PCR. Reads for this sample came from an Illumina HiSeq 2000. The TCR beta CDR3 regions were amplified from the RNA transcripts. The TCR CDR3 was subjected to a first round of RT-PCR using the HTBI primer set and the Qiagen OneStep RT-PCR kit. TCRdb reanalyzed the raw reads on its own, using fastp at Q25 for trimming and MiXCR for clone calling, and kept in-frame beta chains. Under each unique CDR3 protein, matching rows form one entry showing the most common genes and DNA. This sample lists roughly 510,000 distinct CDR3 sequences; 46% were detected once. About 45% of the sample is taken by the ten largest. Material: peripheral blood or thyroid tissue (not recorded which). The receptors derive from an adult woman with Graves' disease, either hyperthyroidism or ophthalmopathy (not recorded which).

In nucleotides, the CDR3 is TGTGCCAGCAGATCCGGTGGGGCGAACACCGGGGAGCTGTTTTTT. It encodes CASRSGGANTGELFF. This rearrangement joins TRBV28 to TRBJ2-2; D ambiguous. V was cut by 6 bases and J by 0 bases, with 11 bases left in between. The CDR3 spans 15 residues. Germline values: CDR1 MDHEN, CDR2 SYDVKM.

The DNA of the CDR3 is TGTGCCAGCAGTAATACAGGTTATGGCTACACCTTC. It encodes CASSNTGYGYTF. The V gene is TRBV28, the J gene TRBJ1-2; possibly TRBD1 for D (5 bases). CDR1 and CDR2 from the germline V gene are MDHEN and SYDVKM. This CDR3 has 12 residues. Between the trimmed V and J ends, which lost 5 bases and 5 bases, there was a span of 9 bases.